Listed below are T cell receptor beta chains from one sample, sequenced in a study of radiation and T cells in renal cell carcinoma. TCRdb keeps only in-frame clones here, not all; method: immunoSEQ multiplex PCR. The repertoire holds about 150,000 clones, with about 88% as singletons. Here the sequenced sample was blood, taken from a patient whose treatment included radiotherapy and nephrectomy. These receptors originate from a woman in her fifties or sixties with renal cell carcinoma. Each CDR3 is given with its conserved first and last residue. A D gene is named only where the DNA matches it firmly. Clone size, where shown, is once, few, many, or a class for clones that have expanded.

j_gene	abundance	v_gene	d_gene	CDR3nt	CDR3aa
TRBJ2-1	.	TRBV10-3	TRBD2	TGTGCCACCGAGAAGAGGACTAGCGGGGGTAGCTCCTACAATGAGCAGTTCTTC	CATEKRTSGGSSYNEQFF
TRBJ2-1	.	TRBV7-9	.	TGTGCCAGCAGCTCCCAACGGGTACTCTCCTACAATGAGCAGTTCTTC	CASSSQRVLSYNEQFF
TRBJ2-2	.	TRBV14	.	TGTGCCAGCAGCCAGGGGAGCACCGGGGAGCTGTTTTTT	CASSQGSTGELFF
TRBJ2-6	.	TRBV19	.	TGTGCCAGTAGGGAACAGGGAGGGGGGGCCAACGTCCTGACTTTC	CASREQGGGANVLTF
TRBJ1-5	.	TRBV7-9	TRBD1	TGTGCCAGCAGCTTAGATGGGCAGGGGGAGAATCAGCCCCAGCATTTT	CASSLDGQGENQPQHF
TRBJ1-5	.	TRBV10-1	.	TGCGCCAGCAGCTTCTCGGGACGGAGTCTTAACCAGCCCCAGCATTTT	CASSFSGRSLNQPQHF
TRBJ2-1	.	TRBV5-5	TRBD2	TGTGCCAGCAGCTCGGGACTAGCGTACTACAATGAGCAGTTCTTC	CASSSGLAYYNEQFF
TRBJ2-2	.	TRBV7-9	TRBD1	TGTGCCAGCAGCTCGTACAGGGGAGACACCGGGGAGCTGTTTTTT	CASSSYRGDTGELFF
TRBJ2-1	.	TRBV28	TRBD1	TGTGCCAGCAGTTTGGGAGGGACAGGGGGTGGTAAGCAGTTCTTC	CASSLGGTGGGKQFF
TRBJ1-1	.	TRBV6-5	.	TGTGCCAGCAAATCAGGGTCTGGCACTGAAGCTTTCTTT	CASKSGSGTEAFF
TRBJ1-2	.	TRBV11-2	.	TGTGCCAGCAGCTTCTCACAGGGCTACTATGGCTACACCTTC	CASSFSQGYYGYTF
TRBJ2-7	.	TRBV7-9	.	TGTGCCAGCAGCTTAGCGGGGGGCGACCACGAGCAGTACTTC	CASSLAGGDHEQYF
TRBJ2-2	.	TRBV2	TRBD2	TGTGCCAGCGATCTTCGCCGGGGGGCCGGGGAGCTGTTTTTT	CASDLRRGAGELFF
TRBJ2-5	.	TRBV11-2	.	TGTGCCAGCAGCTTAGATGGGGGCCAAGAGACCCAGTACTTC	CASSLDGGQETQYF
TRBJ2-5	.	TRBV18	.	TGTGCCAGCTCACACTCGCCAATGCAGGGTGGAGAGACCCAGTACTTC	CASSHSPMQGGETQYF
TRBJ1-2	.	TRBV6-6	TRBD1	TGTGCCAGCAGTTACTCCGAGACAGGGGCCCATGGCTACACCTTC	CASSYSETGAHGYTF
TRBJ2-5	.	TRBV5-4	TRBD2	TGTGCCAGCAGCTTGGTCCCTAGCGGGGTAGGAGAGACCCAGTACTTC	CASSLVPSGVGETQYF
TRBJ1-2	once	TRBV14	.	TGTGCCAGCAGCCACAATAGCGCTAACTATGGCTACACCTTC	CASSHNSANYGYTF
TRBJ1-5	.	TRBV19	.	TGTGCCAGTAGACCATACGGGAACAATCAGCCCCAGCATTTT	CASRPYGNNQPQHF
TRBJ1-2	.	TRBV5-1	TRBD1	TGCGCCAGCAGCTCGATCGGGACAGGGCGGTTTAACTATGGCTACACCTTC	CASSSIGTGRFNYGYTF
TRBJ2-3	.	TRBV5-4	.	TGTGCCAGCCGGTTTCAGGGTTACCCCACAGATACGCAGTATTTT	CASRFQGYPTDTQYF
TRBJ2-7	once	TRBV9	TRBD1	TGTGCCAGCAGCCCCTCCCCGGACAGGGACCCCTACGAGCAGTACTTC	CASSPSPDRDPYEQYF
TRBJ1-5	.	TRBV30	.	TGTGCCTGGAGTCAATTCAGGGGCAATCAGCCCCAGCATTTT	CAWSQFRGNQPQHF
TRBJ2-7	once	TRBV29-1	TRBD2	TGCAGCGTTGAATGGGGGGGAGGCGAGCAGTACTTC	CSVEWGGGEQYF
TRBJ2-7	.	TRBV6-5	.	TGTGCCAGCAGTTACTCCTTCAGGAGGGGCGAGCAGTACTTC	CASSYSFRRGEQYF
TRBJ1-1	.	TRBV6-5	.	TGTGCCAGCAGTTTTTCAAAACAGAACACTGAAGCTTTCTTT	CASSFSKQNTEAFF
TRBJ1-1	.	TRBV7-6	.	TGTGCCAGCAGCTTAGGCGGGGGTAGCACTGAAGCTTTCTTT	CASSLGGGSTEAFF
TRBJ1-4	.	TRBV15	.	TGTGCCACCAGCAGGCAGGGAAGAGAAAAACTGTTTTTT	CATSRQGREKLFF
TRBJ1-2	.	TRBV30	.	TGTGCCTGGAGTTATGGGACGACTGGGGGCTACACCTTC	CAWSYGTTGGYTF
TRBJ1-3	few	TRBV13	.	TGTGCCAGCATGGTGGGGGGGCCCTTCTCTGGAAACACCATATATTTT	CASMVGGPFSGNTIYF
TRBJ1-1	.	TRBV6-4	.	TGTGCCAGCAGTGAACAGGTGAACACTGAAGCTTTCTTT	CASSEQVNTEAFF
TRBJ1-2	.	TRBV29-1	TRBD1	TGCAGCGTTGGGGACAGGGGCCCTAACTATGGCTACACCTTC	CSVGDRGPNYGYTF
TRBJ1-4	.	TRBV4-2	.	TGTGCCAGCAGCCAAGAAGCCTCGGAAGGGGGTGAAAAACTGTTTTTT	CASSQEASEGGEKLFF
TRBJ2-5	few	TRBV7-9	.	TGTGCCAGCAGCTTGTTACGGGAGACCCAGTACTTC	CASSLLRETQYF
TRBJ2-1	.	TRBV9	.	TGTGCCAGCAGCGTTCCGACCTCCTACAATGAGCAGTTCTTC	CASSVPTSYNEQFF
TRBJ2-3	.	TRBV10-1	.	TGCGCCAGCAGTGCACTAAGGGGCGAGACGCAGTATTTT	CASSALRGETQYF
TRBJ2-4	.	TRBV5-6	.	TGTGCCAGCAGCTCTGTGGGGAGTAGAGCCAAAAACATTCAGTACTTC	CASSSVGSRAKNIQYF
TRBJ1-3	.	TRBV18	.	TGTGCCAGCTCCCTTGGCCCCTCTGGAAACACCATATATTTT	CASSLGPSGNTIYF
TRBJ1-4	.	TRBV29-1	.	TGCAGCGTTGAAGCCAGGGGACTAGGTAATGAAAAACTGTTTTTT	CSVEARGLGNEKLFF
TRBJ1-1	.	TRBV19	TRBD1	TGTGCCAGTAGAACGGGACAGCTGAACACTGAAGCTTTCTTT	CASRTGQLNTEAFF